Shown below are 2 T cell receptor beta chains from a single sample sequenced in a study of OX40 agonist ivuxolimab in advanced cancers. Measured with immunoSEQ multiplex PCR; TCRdb has only the in-frame clones, and not every one. The sample records 50,000 to 65,000 clones, 80% to 95% being singletons. Sequencing used CD4+ or CD8+ T cells sorted from blood, obtained in a trial of the OX40 agonist ivuxolimab. The receptors were sampled from an adult with an advanced solid tumor such as melanoma, head and neck, liver or kidney cancer.

This rearrangement joins TRBV11-2 to TRBJ2-4, with TRBD1 as a possible D gene (6 bases). The CDR3 length is 13 residues. The V and J ends lost 5 bases and 5 bases respectively, with 10 bases between them. CDR1 and CDR2 (germline): SGHAT, FQNNGV. CDR3 amino acids: CASSLTGQNIQYF. In nucleotides, the CDR3 is TGTGCCAGCAGCCTTACAGGGCAAAACATTCAGTACTTC.

The rearrangement links TRBV15 to TRBJ2-7; possibly TRBD1 for D (5 bases). V lost 5 bases to trimming and J lost 6 bases, with 8 bases between them. Germline CDR1 reads LNHNV; CDR2 reads YYDKDF (reference sequence). CDR3 length equals 11 residues. The CDR3 DNA follows: TGTGCCACCAGCGGCAGGGCCGAGCAGTACTTC. It specifies CATSGRAEQYF.